The entry that follows covers one T cell receptor (beta chain) sequence. Its antigen target is currently unknown. Base qualities are not provided; no much larger clone lies one nucleotide away. The entry originates in a study of shared clonotypes between healthy human individuals (dated by TCRdb to 2019 to 2021). Background on the whole study: Two women and three men aged 18 to 49 years were included in the cohort. For each donor, three plates each were used for CD4 naive and CD4 memory, two plates were used for CD8 naive, and one plate was used for CD8 memory. Per donor, leukapheresis produced somewhere between about 0.85 and 8.9 billion PBMCs. The study deeply sequenced blood TCR repertoires of about 5 healthy adults to estimate repertoire size and the extent of clonotype sharing between individuals. To increase sequencing depth and limit assay-specific biases, different laboratories used diverse techniques to prepare libraries and sequence TCR repertoires.

TCR CDR3 regions were amplified from genomic DNA by multiplex PCR using the deep immunoSEQ assay. For each cell subset, the extracted genomic DNA was distributed evenly across all wells of several immunoSEQ 96-well plates, and each plate served as one replicate. Each replicate PCR for sorted subsets received about 210 ng genomic DNA, equal to tens of thousands of T cell genomes. Purified libraries were measured with a Qubit 3.0 fluorometer, size-checked on a Bioanalyzer 2100, and measured again with the KAPA Library Quantification kit. A separate single-read 150-cycle Illumina NextSeq 550 flow cell was used to sequence each immunoSEQ 96-well plate. From the authors' description of their analysis: Because only junctional sequences without quality scores were contained in the immunoSEQ output, filtering matching that applied to full-length reads could not be performed. Sequences were annotated with PyIR, a Python wrapper for IgBLAST v1.9, and V/J genes and CDR3 were assigned using IMGT germline references. Reads were filtered out if the reads had weak V/J assignments (E-value above 1e-6), no CDR3, stop codons, out-of-frame junctions, or ambiguous translated residues. A V3J clonotype was defined by an identical inferred V gene, J gene, and CDR3 amino acid sequence. The percentage overlap between two repertoires was calculated by dividing the number of shared unique clonotypes by the size of the smaller repertoire. RTK rarefaction, the Chao1 estimator, and Recon v2.1 estimates of unobserved clonotypes were used to assess repertoire richness. Generation probabilities were computed with OLGA for all TCRbeta clonotypes obtained by the gDNA method from four donors. TCRdb provides this immuneACCESS table in a form limited to in-frame rearrangements. Some clones are lacking; in checked studies, under half of them reflect an unresolved V gene, and why the rest are absent is not known. Clone size and V and J calls were adopted from that table, with D and trimming inferred from the DNA. Here the sample has 300,000 to 400,000 clones; roughly 70% occur a single time. The ten largest clones take up roughly a tenth of the sample.

The full study reports these points: Because the study included only a small number of donors, the genetic and exposure-history diversity represented was limited. Approximately 5% of naive CD4, approximately 3.7% of naive CD8, about 2.1% of memory CD4, and 0.4% of memory CD8 clonotypes were shared across a few donors. Pairwise subsampling indicated that sequencing depth was expected to affect the degree of clonotype sharing among donors. Incomplete sequencing was indicated by rarefaction of sorted-subset datasets, despite the large sequencing depth. Sampling was limited to blood, and TCR repertoires in tissue likely differ from TCR repertoires in blood. Higher generation probabilities were observed for clonotypes shared by all four sorted-subset donors than for non-shared clonotypes. Estimated clonotype richness was generally larger for naive than for memory subsets.

Taken from the germline V gene (reference sequence), the CDR1 and CDR2 loops are LNHDA and SQIVND. Taken from cysteine to phenylalanine, the CDR3 has 14 residues. Here the CDR3 DNA is all that survives: 42 bases in frame from base 1. The junction carries 20 bases between V and J, which are trimmed by 6 bases and 9 bases respectively. Healthy HIV-negative adults with no recently reported acute infections or vaccinations were included as donors. Only Caucasian adults living in Nashville, Tennessee, USA were represented among the donors. CD4+ T cells were enriched by magnetic negative selection; naive cells were then positively selected on CD45RA, and the negative fraction formed the memory subset. Blood was obtained by leukapheresis, after which PBMCs were separated by Ficoll-Histopaque density gradient centrifugation and cryopreserved in liquid nitrogen vapor phase. Purity and quantity of every magnetically sorted T cell population were checked by analytical flow cytometry. From each sorted fraction, genomic DNA was isolated and quantified by UV absorbance on a Nanodrop 2000c.

The sample consisted of memory CD4+ T cells sorted from blood. Per the publication, the cell subset or site label means: CD45RA-negative fraction. Recombination joined TRBV19 with TRBJ2-5, with the D gene possibly TRBD1 or TRBD2, each one fitting 5 bases. The source of this sequence is a man aged 25 to 40 in good health. In nucleotide form, the sequence is TGTGCCAGTAGGCACAAGGGACCCGCCGGGGCCCAGTACTTC. Its product reads: CASRHKGPAGAQYF.